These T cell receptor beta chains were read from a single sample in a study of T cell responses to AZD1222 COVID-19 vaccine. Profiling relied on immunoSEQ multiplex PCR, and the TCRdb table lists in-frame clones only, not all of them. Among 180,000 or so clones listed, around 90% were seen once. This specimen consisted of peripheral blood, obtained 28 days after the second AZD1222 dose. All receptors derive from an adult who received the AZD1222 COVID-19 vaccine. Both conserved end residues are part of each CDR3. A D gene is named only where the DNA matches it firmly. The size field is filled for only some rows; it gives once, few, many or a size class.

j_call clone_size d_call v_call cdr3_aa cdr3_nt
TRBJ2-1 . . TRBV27 CASSLFSGSYNEQFF TGTGCCAGCAGTTTATTCAGCGGGTCGTACAATGAGCAGTTCTTC
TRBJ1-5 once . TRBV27 CASSLYGGPDSNQPQHF TGTGCCAGCAGTTTATACGGGGGGCCTGATAGCAATCAGCCCCAGCATTTT
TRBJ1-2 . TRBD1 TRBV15 CATSRDRRDRGLYGYTF TGTGCCACCAGCAGAGATAGACGGGACAGGGGGCTCTATGGCTACACCTTC
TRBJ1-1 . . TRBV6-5 CASSYSGNARAFF TGTGCCAGCAGTTACTCGGGAAACGCGAGAGCTTTCTTT
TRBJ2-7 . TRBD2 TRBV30 CAWTPLAGVTYEQYF TGTGCCTGGACCCCTCTAGCGGGAGTTACCTACGAGCAGTACTTC
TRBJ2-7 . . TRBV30 CAWSSTRQDEQYF TGTGCCTGGAGTTCCACTAGACAGGACGAGCAGTACTTC
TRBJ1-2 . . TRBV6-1 CASSEHRSGYGYTF TGTGCCAGCAGTGAACATCGGTCTGGATATGGCTACACCTTC
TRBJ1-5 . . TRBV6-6 CATELSGESQPQHF TGTGCCACCGAACTTTCAGGGGAAAGCCAGCCCCAGCATTTT
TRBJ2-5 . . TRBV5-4 CASSLRGTQYF TGTGCCAGCAGCTTGAGGGGGACCCAGTACTTC
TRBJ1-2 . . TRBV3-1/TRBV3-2 CASSQEGRWGYTF TGTGCCAGCAGCCAAGAAGGCCGGTGGGGCTACACCTTC
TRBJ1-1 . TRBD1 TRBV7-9 CASSDDRGRVTEAFF TGTGCCAGCAGTGACGACAGGGGGCGGGTGACTGAAGCTTTCTTT